The clone carrying this T cell receptor beta chain was picked up one time. The authors ran a second PCR of 7 to 11 cycles using a sample-barcoded 5' primer and a J-beta primer mix. Every cDNA molecule bore a tag from a template-switch adaptor containing 12 random nucleotides. MiXCR, applied by TCRdb to the 5' RACE reads, yields one record per CDR3 protein. The sample has 700,000 to 850,000 distinct CDR3 sequences, about 55% seen once. This sample is part of a study of blood T cells in healthy people across ages. The clonotype originates from a man older than 75 in good health. Sequencing was carried out using blood.

The DNA for the CDR3 is TGTGCCAGCAGCCAAGATAAGGACAGCGGGACTGGGCGGCTGCTCGCGTATTTT. Amino acids: CASSQDKDSGTGRLLAYF. This chain links TRBV3-1 with TRBJ2-3, with a possible D match to TRBD2 (7 bases). The CDR3 length is 18 residues. Germline loops: CDR1 LGHDT, CDR2 YNNKEL (reference sequence). V lost 0 bases, J lost 14 bases, and 30 bases lay in between.